This T cell receptor beta chain was recovered during a study of blood T cells in healthy people across ages. Remarks on this clonotype: The junction does not match germline at one end; this may be a read error.

Total RNA, at least 5 micrograms per sample, was extracted from PBMCs. CDR1 is MNHNY and CDR2 is SVGAGI in the germline V gene (reference sequence). This CDR3 is 15 amino acids long. Next came a second PCR, run for roughly 6 to 11 cycles, which used a sample-barcoded 5' primer along with a J-beta primer mix. TCRdb ran MiXCR on the 5' RACE reads and lists one entry per CDR3 protein. The sample shows 1.5 million to 1.9 million distinct CDR3 sequences, 42% of them seen only once. Sequenced input: blood. This chain links TRBV6-6 with TRBJ2-7; 7 bases agree with TRBD1. This clonotype was sampled from a woman under 30 in good health. CDR3 in amino acids: CASSGRTGPNYEQYF. In DNA, the CDR3 is TGCGCCAGCAGTGGCCGGACAGGACCTAATTACGAGCAGTACTTC.